A single sample gave rise to the 17 T cell receptor beta chains below, sequenced in a study of T cells after yellow fever vaccination. TCRdb redid the calling of the 5' RACE reads with MiXCR, one entry per CDR3 protein. The sample records over 45,000 distinct CDR3 sequences, about 5.6% being singletons. Sequences were derived from PBMCs, either bulk or a sorted T-cell subset (CD4+, CD8+, memory, or dextramer-sorted; not recorded which), sampled on the day of the yellow fever booster vaccination. Source of these receptors: a man in his late teens or twenties who received the YFV17D yellow fever vaccine.

This clonotype was seen many times. The chain joins TRBV7-2 to TRBJ2-3; 8 nucleotides match TRBD2. CDR1 is SGHTA, CDR2 FQGNSA, per germline. Losses at the gene ends were 5 bases for V and 5 bases for J; bases not matched to a gene: 12. The CDR3 extends over 16 amino acids. The CDR3 sequence: CASSRHRGGSEDTQYF. CDR3 DNA: TGTGCCAGCAGCCGTCACCGCGGGGGGTCCGAAGATACGCAGTATTTT.

The V gene is TRBV4-1, the J gene TRBJ2-5; 12 bases match TRBD2. This CDR3 has 18 amino acids. The V gene's germline CDR1 is MGHRA and CDR2 YSYEKL. V was pared by 5 bases and J by 1 base, with 11 bases of the junction left unmatched. The CDR3: CASSFRLAGAIAQETQYF. CDR3 sequence (DNA): TGCGCCAGCAGCTTTAGACTAGCGGGGGCGATCGCCCAAGAGACCCAGTACTTC.

This clonotype was counted many times. This rearrangement joins TRBV7-8 to TRBJ2-3; 9 bases agree with TRBD2. The germline gives CDR1 SGHVS, CDR2 FQNEAQ. V was pared by 5 bases and J by 1 base, with 7 bases of the junction left unmatched. The CDR3 sequence is 16 residues long. CDR3 sequence: CASSPRAGGGTDTQYF. CDR3 in DNA: TGTGCCAGCAGCCCGAGGGCGGGGGGGGGCACAGATACGCAGTATTTT.

At least ten counts were recorded for this clonotype. V is TRBV6-2 or TRBV6-3 and J is TRBJ1-5; tentative D call: TRBD1 (5 bases). The CDR3 is 13 residues long. Trimming removed 0 bases from V and 6 bases from J, with 6 bases in between. CDR1 is MNHEY, CDR2 SVGEGT, per germline. CDR3 sequence reads: CASSYSGVQPQHF. In DNA form, the CDR3 reads TGTGCCAGCAGTTACTCGGGGGTTCAGCCCCAGCATTTT.

There are many counts of this clonotype. V usage is TRBV20-1 and J usage is TRBJ2-1; perhaps D is TRBD1 or TRBD2 (5 bases each). Trimming removed 8 bases from V and 4 bases from J, with 24 bases in between. Germline V gene sequence: CDR1 DFQATT, CDR2 SNEGSKA (reference sequence). This CDR3 has 16 amino acids. The chain's CDR3 is CSSPTARDHAYNEQFF. The CDR3 DNA follows: TGCAGTAGCCCAACAGCCCGGGACCACGCTTACAATGAGCAGTTCTTC.

This clonotype was detected a few times. The chain has TRBV5-8 and TRBJ2-7; TRBD1 aligns across 8 bases. Germline trimming cut 4 bases from V and 3 bases from J; bases unmatched to any gene: 12. The germline V gene has CDR1 SGHTS and CDR2 YDEGEE. This CDR3 is 16 amino acids long. Here the CDR3 DNA reads TGTGCCAGCAGCCTACCCTCCCGGACAGGGAACTACGAGCAGTACGTC. It is translated as CASSLPSRTGNYEQYV.

V usage is TRBV6-5 and J usage is TRBJ1-2; D gene ambiguous. Per germline, CDR1 MNHEY and CDR2 SVGAGI. V was cut by 6 bases and J by 2 bases, with 13 bases left in between. The CDR3 extends over 14 amino acids. The CDR3 reads CASSPVGPNYGYTF. CDR3 coding DNA: TGTGCCAGCAGCCCCGTCGGACCGAACTATGGCTACACCTTC.

This clonotype was seen repeatedly, ten times or more. The chain links TRBV29-1 to TRBJ1-6, with 9 bases aligning to TRBD1. This CDR3 has 14 residues. The V segment lost 6 bases and the J segment 11 bases; nucleotides outside the gene matches: 11. Germline V gene data show CDR1 as SQVTM and CDR2 as ANQGSEA. This chain's CDR3 is CSVPKGQGFPPLHF. As DNA, the CDR3 is TGCAGCGTACCCAAGGGACAGGGCTTTCCACCCCTCCACTTT.

This clonotype came up a few times. The chain combines TRBV7-2 with TRBJ1-2; possibly TRBD1 for D (6 bases). From germline, CDR1 is SGHTA and CDR2 FQGNSA. CDR3 length equals 17 residues. Between the trimmed V and J ends, which lost 3 bases and 2 bases, there was a span of 19 bases. The CDR3 nucleotides are TGTGCCAGCAGCTTTAGGGAGGGGGAGAGGCGAAACTATGGCTACACCTTC. This sequence encodes CASSFREGERRNYGYTF.

The chain combines TRBV4-2 with TRBJ1-4; TRBD1 matches at 10 bases. Germline V lookup: CDR1 LGHNA, CDR2 YNFKEQ. V shed 5 bases, J shed 3 bases, and the junction held 6 bases outside the gene matches. The CDR3 consists of 16 residues. CDR3: CASSAGQGSANEKLFF. The CDR3 nucleotides read TGTGCCAGCAGCGCGGGACAGGGGTCGGCTAATGAAAAACTGTTTTTT.

This clonotype was counted at least ten times. The V call is TRBV5-1, the J call TRBJ2-4; D perhaps matches TRBD2 (5 bases). The CDR3 extends over 14 amino acids. The germline gives CDR1 SGHRS, CDR2 YFSETQ. V dropped 0 bases and J dropped 8 bases, with 12 bases sitting between them. CDR3 protein: CASSLEGFGDIQYF. In DNA, the CDR3 is TGCGCCAGCAGCTTGGAAGGGTTCGGGGACATTCAGTACTTC.

This clonotype was seen at least ten times. The V call is TRBV5-1, the J call TRBJ2-2; tentative D call: TRBD1 (5 bases). Germline V gene lookup returns CDR1 SGHRS and CDR2 YFSETQ. This CDR3 contains 15 residues. The V end was cut by 4 bases, the J end by 3 bases, with 13 bases between. Written as DNA, the CDR3 is TGCGCCAGCAGCCCCGACGTAGGGGACACCGGGGAGCTGTTTTTT. Protein product: CASSPDVGDTGELFF.

This clonotype occurred many times. The V gene is TRBV7-2, the J gene TRBJ2-2, with 8 positions matching TRBD2. CDR1 is SGHTA, CDR2 FQGNSA, per germline. Trimming took 5 bases from V and 3 from J; bases not matched to a gene: 8. The CDR3 consists of 16 residues. CDR3 DNA sequence: TGTGCCAGCAGCGAGCCGGGACTAGATTACACCGGGGAGCTGTTTTTT. Amino acids: CASSEPGLDYTGELFF.

This clonotype was observed a handful of times. The chain employs TRBV28 and TRBJ2-5, with D possibly matching TRBD2 (7 bases). V was trimmed by 2 bases and J by 2 bases, leaving 18 bases between them. The CDR3 has 17 amino acids. Germline lookup yields CDR1 MDHEN and CDR2 SYDVKM. CDR3 in DNA: TGTGCCAGCAGTTTAACAGGGTTCCTAGCGGATCAAGAGACCCAGTACTTC. Translated: CASSLTGFLADQETQYF.

This clonotype appeared many times. The J gene is TRBJ1-1, the V gene TRBV7-2, with 7 bases lining up with TRBD1. Germline V gives CDR1 SGHTA, CDR2 FQGNSA. With 5 bases clipped from V and 5 bases from J, the junction kept 8 bases outside the gene matches. This CDR3 is built from 14 residues. The CDR3 is CASSPWARGTEAFF. The CDR3 region has the DNA TGTGCCAGCAGCCCCTGGGCCAGGGGGACTGAAGCTTTCTTT.

This clonotype was seen a few times. The chain links TRBV7-9 to TRBJ1-6; D not certain. V lost 5 bases and J lost 10, with 18 bases in between. Germline loops: CDR1 SEHNR, CDR2 FQNEAQ (reference sequence). CDR3 length equals 15 residues. The CDR3 DNA follows: TGTGCCAGCAGCCCCGGCGATCGGTTGGGGTCACCCCTCCACTTT. Protein sequence: CASSPGDRLGSPLHF.

This clonotype was seen ten or more times. The chain uses TRBV12-3 or TRBV12-4 and TRBJ1-5, with TRBD1 matching over 8 bases. This CDR3 has 14 residues. Trimming cost V 3 bases and J 9 bases; bases outside gene matches: 7. In nucleotides, the CDR3 is TGTGCCAGCAGTTTTGGACAGGGCGGGCGGCCCCAGCATTTT. This codes for CASSFGQGGRPQHF.